This TCR beta chain stems from a study of shared clonotypes between healthy human individuals. The germline V gene has CDR1 SGHNT and CDR2 YENEEA. Between the trimmed V and J ends, which lost 3 bases and 6 bases, there was a span of 12 bases. The CDR3 extends over 14 amino acids. Generated by immunoSEQ multiplex PCR, the TCRdb table keeps only in-frame clones and is missing some. Among 2 million to 2.5 million clones listed, 85% to 95% were seen once. Sequencing used naive CD4+ T cells from PBMCs. As to subset: CD45RA+ positively selected. The sequence derives from a man between 18 and 35 years old in good health. Some clones in this sample may be carry-over from other donors' samples. The chain combines TRBV11-3 with TRBJ2-1; no reliable D call. CDR3 coding DNA: TGTGCCAGCAGCTTTGGGGTAACCCGCAATGAGCAGTTCTTC. Protein sequence: CASSFGVTRNEQFF. Together with reference TRBV11-3 and TRBJ2-1, the CDR3 gives the full variable domain: EAGVVQSPRYKIIEKKQPVAFWCNPISGHNTLYWYLQNLGQGPELLIRYENEEAVDDSQLPKDRFSAERLKGVDSTLKIQPAELGDSAVYLCASSFGVTRNEQFFGPGTRLTVL.